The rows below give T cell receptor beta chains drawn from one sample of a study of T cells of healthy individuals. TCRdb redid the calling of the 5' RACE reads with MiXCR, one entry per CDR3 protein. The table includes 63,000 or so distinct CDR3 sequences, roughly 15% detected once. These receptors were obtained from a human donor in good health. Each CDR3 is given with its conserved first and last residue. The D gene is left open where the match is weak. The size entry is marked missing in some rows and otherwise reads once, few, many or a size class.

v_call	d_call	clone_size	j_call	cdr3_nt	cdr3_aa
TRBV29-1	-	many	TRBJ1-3	TGCAGGGATCCTGGGGCCAGCTTCTCTGGAAACACCATATATTTT	CRDPGASFSGNTIYF
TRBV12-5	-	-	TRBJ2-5	TGTGCTAGTGGTTTGGGCCGGGGTATGGAGACCCAGTACTTC	CASGLGRGMETQYF
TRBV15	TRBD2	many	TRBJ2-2	TGTGCCACCAGCCAGGGACTAGCGGGAGGGACGGCCACCGGGGAGCTGTTTTTT	CATSQGLAGGTATGELFF
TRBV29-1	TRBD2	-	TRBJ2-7	TGCAGCGTTGCCTGGCGGGGGGCCTCCTACGAGCAGTACTTC	CSVAWRGASYEQYF
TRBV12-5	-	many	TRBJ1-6	TGTGCTAGTGGCCCCGACAGCTCCTATAATTCACCCCTCCACTTT	CASGPDSSYNSPLHF
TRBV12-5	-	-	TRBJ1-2	TGTGCTAGTGGTTTGGCGTATGGCTACACCTTC	CASGLAYGYTF
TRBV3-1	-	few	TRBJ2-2	TGTGCCAGCAGCCAAGATTCGGTGTATACCGGGGAGCTGTTTTTT	CASSQDSVYTGELFF
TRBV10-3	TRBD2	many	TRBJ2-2	TGTGCCATCAGTGGGGGACTAGCGGGAGGCCCGTCCACCGGGGAGCTGTTTTTT	CAISGGLAGGPSTGELFF
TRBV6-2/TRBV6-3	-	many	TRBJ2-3	TGTGCCAGCAGTTACTCGAAGGATACGCAGTATTTT	CASSYSKDTQYF
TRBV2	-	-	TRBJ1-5	TGTGCCAGCTGGGGAGTTGGTCAGCCCCAGCATTTT	CASWGVGQPQHF
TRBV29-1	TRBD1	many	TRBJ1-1	TGCAGCGTGGAGAGGGGGCTCGTCACTGAAGCTTTCTTT	CSVERGLVTEAFF
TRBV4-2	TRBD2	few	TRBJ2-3	TGTGCCAGCAGCCCCAGGCTAGGACTAGCGGGCACAGATACGCAGTATTTT	CASSPRLGLAGTDTQYF